The clone carrying this TCR beta chain occurred a few times. This CDR3 comprises 15 residues. The V gene lost 5 bases and the J gene lost 3 bases, with 16 bases spanning the gap. CDR1 and CDR2 from the germline V gene are SGHRS and YFSETQ. TCRdb ran MiXCR on the 5' RACE reads and lists one entry per CDR3 protein. The sample lists approximately 670,000 distinct CDR3 sequences; 5.5% to 6.5% were seen once. This specimen comes from a study of identical twins. The chain links TRBV5-1 to TRBJ2-3; the D gene is possibly TRBD1 (5 bases). The sequenced sample consisted of naive T cells sorted from blood. The TCR sequence derives from a man in his late teens or twenties in good health. The CDR3 spells CASRPLGEGTDTQYF. The DNA for the CDR3 is TGCGCCAGCAGGCCCCTAGGGGAAGGTACAGATACGCAGTATTTT.